This TCR beta chain was recovered during a study of T cell responses to AZD1222 COVID-19 vaccine. Sequencing was performed with immunoSEQ multiplex PCR; in TCRdb, only in-frame clones are kept and a portion is missing. Altogether fewer than 150,000 clones are present, 80% to 95% being singletons, with the ten largest covering about 3%. Germline CDR1 is MDHEN and CDR2 is SYDVKM. The CDR3 loop spans 13 amino acids. Trimming cost V 3 bases and J 1 base, with 6 bases left between them. This clone was recorded once. This receptor was identified in an adult in good health. Material: peripheral blood, obtained on day 0 of AZD1222 vaccination. This chain connects TRBV28 to TRBJ1-1; D gene ambiguous. CDR3 sequence (DNA): TGTGCCAGCAGTTTGCTGGAGAACACTGAAGCTTTCTTT. Its translation: CASSLLENTEAFF.